The clone carrying this T cell receptor (beta chain) was picked up a small number of times. The antigen is undetermined. Trimming removed 1 base at V and 1 base at J, with 8 bases between. There are 14 residues in the CDR3. Germline CDR1 reads SGHRS; CDR2 reads YFSETQ. This sample was included in a study of early stage breast cancer tumors. TCRdb's table, derived via immunoSEQ multiplex PCR, lists solely in-frame clones and lacks some. The sample lists roughly 30,000 clones, approximately 85% seen once, with less than 9.5% in the top ten. Findings and caveats of the study: Most shared enriched TCRB sequences were commonly generated ones. Functional markers like CD4, CD8 and FOXP3 were missed in bulk sequencing.

V is TRBV5-1 and J is TRBJ1-2; perhaps TRBD1 as D (5 bases). The specimen sequenced was blood. The TCR was taken from a person aged 45-65 years with breast cancer. CDR3 residues: CASSLFDSNYGYTF. The CDR3 DNA reads TGCGCCAGCAGCTTGTTCGACAGTAACTATGGCTACACCTTC.